This entry lists 7 T cell receptor beta chains sequenced from one sample in a study of high-grade serous ovarian cancer treatment subgroups. Tumor samples were taken before definitive surgery or chemotherapy. Sequenced by immunoSEQ multiplex PCR; TCRdb stores in-frame clones only, minus some. The data contain roughly 5,000 clones, around 70% of them singletons. Material: tumor tissue. All receptors derive from a human donor with high-grade serous ovarian cancer.

The chain recombines TRBV27 with TRBJ2-7; possibly TRBD1 or TRBD2 for D (6 bases each). CDR1 MNHEY and CDR2 SMNVEV come from the germline V gene (reference sequence). This CDR3 contains 13 residues. Trimming took off 7 bases at V and 4 bases at J, with 14 bases between the two ends. In DNA, the CDR3 is TGTGCCAGCAAGGGGGGACTTAATTACGAGCAGTACTTC. Its translation is CASKGGLNYEQYF.

V usage is TRBV19 and J usage is TRBJ1-4; no reliable D call. Germline CDR1 and CDR2: LNHDA and SQIVND (reference sequence). The CDR3 extends over 13 amino acids. Trimming removed 6 bases from V and 6 bases from J, with 11 bases in between. The CDR3 spells CASRGPSDEKLFF. The CDR3 DNA reads TGTGCCAGTAGAGGGCCTTCGGATGAAAAACTGTTTTTT.

The genes are TRBV11-2 and TRBJ2-3; TRBD2 is a possible D gene (6 bases). V was trimmed by 0 bases and J by 4 bases, leaving 11 bases between them. CDR3 size: 15 residues. The germline gives CDR1 SGHAT, CDR2 FQNNGV. CDR3 loop: CASSLDSPGADTQYF. In DNA, the CDR3 is TGTGCCAGCAGCTTAGATTCCCCGGGAGCAGATACGCAGTATTTT.

Points on this clone: The junction shows a germline mismatch at one end, possibly a read error. The rearrangement links TRBV2 to TRBJ2-7; D may be TRBD1 or TRBD2 (5 bases each). The CDR3 covers 12 residues. Per the germline V gene, CDR1 is SNHLY and CDR2 is FYNNEI. The CDR3 spells CASSVGVRGQYF. CDR3 nucleotides: TGTGCTAGCAGTGTCGGGGTAAGGGGGCAGTACTTC.

This sequence joins TRBV5-1 and TRBJ2-1, with D perhaps TRBD2 (6 bases). Germline CDR1 reads SGHRS; CDR2 reads YFSETQ. Trimming removed 0 bases at V and 0 bases at J, with 13 bases between. The CDR3 loop spans 17 amino acids. The CDR3 bases are TGCGCCAGCAGCTTGGCCGGTAGCGGCAGCTCCTACAATGAGCAGTTCTTC. Translating it yields CASSLAGSGSSYNEQFF.

This chain connects TRBV19 to TRBJ2-1; 10 bases are a match to TRBD1. This CDR3 is built from 16 residues. V was pared by 6 bases and J by 3 bases, with 8 bases of the junction left unmatched. Per germline, CDR1 LNHDA and CDR2 SQIVND (reference sequence). The CDR3 loop reads CASRTLTGGNYNEQFF. The CDR3 DNA sequence: TGTGCCAGTAGGACATTGACAGGGGGCAACTACAATGAGCAGTTCTTC.

This clone was observed a handful of times. The chain is built from TRBV7-6 and TRBJ1-1; TRBD1 matches at 8 bases. This CDR3 region has 15 residues. With V trimmed by 5 bases and J by 3 bases, 8 bases remained unmatched. Germline values: CDR1 SGHVS, CDR2 FNYEAQ. CDR3 sequence (DNA): TGTGCCAGCAGCCTTCAGGGGGCGCGGGACACTGAAGCTTTCTTT. Its translation is CASSLQGARDTEAFF.